This T cell receptor beta chain is from a study of T cells in Graves' hyperthyroidism and ophthalmopathy. RNA transcripts provided the source from which TCR beta CDR3 regions were amplified. Initially, a first-round RT-PCR of the TCR CDR3 employed the HTBI primer set. TCRdb fed the multiplex PCR reads into MiXCR, producing one record per CDR3 protein. The sample records about 360,000 distinct CDR3 sequences, 13% being singletons. For the diagnoses, clinical symptoms, serum thyroxine and TRAb, thyroid ultrasound and orbital computed tomography were used. J lost 3 bases, V lost 5 bases, and 16 bases had no gene match. This CDR3 is 18 amino acids long. The study's findings and limits: In the blood, most expanded thyroid clonotypes above 0.001 appeared as well. The model forecast ophthalmopathy, anticipating it by a median roughly 6.3 months before onset.

Regarding this clonotype: Its cognate antigen is unknown.

The sequence derives from a woman between 18 and 30 years old with Graves' hyperthyroidism. The chain links TRBV12-3 or TRBV12-4 to TRBJ2-7; 10 nucleotides agree with TRBD1. Sequencing input: blood. Written as DNA, the CDR3 is TGTGCCAGCAGTACCCGGACAGGGGGACAGCCCAACGACTACGAGCAGTACTTC. It specifies CASSTRTGGQPNDYEQYF.